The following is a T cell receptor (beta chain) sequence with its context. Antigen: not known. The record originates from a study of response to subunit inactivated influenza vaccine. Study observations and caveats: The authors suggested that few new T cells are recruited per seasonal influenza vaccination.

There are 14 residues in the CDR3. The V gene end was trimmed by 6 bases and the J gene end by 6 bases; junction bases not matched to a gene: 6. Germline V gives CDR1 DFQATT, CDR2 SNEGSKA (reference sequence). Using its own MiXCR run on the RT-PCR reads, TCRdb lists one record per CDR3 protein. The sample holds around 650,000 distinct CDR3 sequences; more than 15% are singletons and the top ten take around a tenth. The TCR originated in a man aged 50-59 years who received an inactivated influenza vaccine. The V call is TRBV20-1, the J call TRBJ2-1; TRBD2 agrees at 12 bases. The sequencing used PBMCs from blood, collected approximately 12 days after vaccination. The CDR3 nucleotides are TGCAGTGCCGCAACTAGCGGGAGGATCAATGAGCAGTTCTTC. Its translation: CSAATSGRINEQFF.